Below are 23 T cell receptor beta chains sequenced from a single sample in a study of T cells and Merkel cell carcinoma outcomes. TCRdb keeps only in-frame clones here, not all; method: immunoSEQ multiplex PCR. This sample has 14,000 or so clones; roughly 92% occur once, and the top ten carry more than 1.5%. The sample comprised tumor tissue from Merkel cell carcinoma. The receptors shown here come from a human donor with Merkel cell carcinoma.

About this clone: This CDR3 is also generated by other DNA sequences in the sample. The chain has TRBV19 and TRBJ1-5; the D gene is possibly TRBD1 (6 bases). The CDR3 loop spans 14 amino acids. Per germline, CDR1 LNHDA and CDR2 SQIVND (reference sequence). Trimming took off 4 bases at V and 2 bases at J, with 9 bases between the two ends. The CDR3 sequence is CASSKGGGNQPQHF. The CDR3 DNA sequence: TGTGCCAGTAGTAAGGGGGGGGGCAATCAGCCCCAGCATTTT. Using reference TRBV19 and TRBJ1-5 for the parts outside the CDR3, the full variable domain is DGGITQSPKYLFRKEGQNVTLSCEQNLNHDAMYWYRQDPGQGLRLIYYSQIVNDFQKGDIAEGYSVSREKKESFPLTVTSAQKNPTAFYLCASSKGGGNQPQHFGDGTRLSIL.

The CDR3 loop reads CASSLARGTEAFF. CDR3 coding DNA: TGTGCCAGCAGCTTAGCTAGGGGGACTGAAGCTTTCTTT. V and J are TRBV7-2 and TRBJ1-1; D possibly corresponds to TRBD1 (6 bases). Germline loops: CDR1 SGHTA, CDR2 FQGNSA. The CDR3 sequence is 13 residues long. V was shortened by 0 bases and J by 5 bases, with 7 bases between the two germline ends.

The chain joins TRBV7-9 to TRBJ2-7; TRBD2 might be the D (6 bases). Germline-derived CDR1 and CDR2 are SEHNR and FQNEAQ (reference sequence). V was trimmed by 5 bases and J by 2 bases, leaving 13 bases between them. The CDR3 length is 14 residues. This CDR3 reads CASSINREPYEQYF. CDR3 nucleotide sequence: TGTGCCAGCAGCATTAACCGGGAGCCCTACGAGCAGTACTTC.

This clone was seen only once. The chain recombines TRBV5-6 with TRBJ2-5, with D possibly TRBD2 on 6 matching bases. The CDR3 is made up of 15 amino acids. Germline loops: CDR1 SGHDT, CDR2 YYEEEE. Trimming shortened V by 5 bases and J by 4 bases, and 18 bases separated the two germline ends. The CDR3 DNA sequence: TGTGCCAGCAGTTCCGGGACTGTTTCGGGAGAGACCCAGTACTTC. As protein: CASSSGTVSGETQYF.

This chain links TRBV20-1 with TRBJ2-7; D is ambiguous. This CDR3 region has 10 residues. The V end lost 5 bases, the J end lost 6 bases, and 8 bases lay between the germline ends. Germline assignment: CDR1 DFQATT and CDR2 SNEGSKA (reference sequence). This CDR3 reads CSASTLEQYF. The DNA of the CDR3 is TGCAGTGCTTCAACGCTCGAGCAGTACTTC.

V usage is TRBV6-5 and J usage is TRBJ2-5, with D possibly being TRBD1 (5 bases). From germline, CDR1 is MNHEY and CDR2 SVGAGI. The CDR3 is 13 residues long. V gave up 5 bases and J gave up 8 bases, with 15 bases separating them. The CDR3 is CASSRQIRKTQYF. DNA for the CDR3: TGTGCCAGCAGTAGACAGATACGAAAAACCCAGTACTTC.

The chain links TRBV7-6 to TRBJ2-2; 7 bases align to TRBD2. The CDR3 is made up of 14 amino acids. Germline values: CDR1 SGHVS, CDR2 FNYEAQ. Trimming removed 3 bases from V and 7 bases from J; junction bases left unmatched: 5. This CDR3 reads CASSFRSGIGELFF. The CDR3 DNA sequence: TGTGCCAGCAGCTTTAGGAGCGGGATCGGGGAGCTGTTTTTT.

Regarding this clone: One end of the junction fails to match germline, which may point to a read error. V usage is TRBV6-5 and J usage is TRBJ2-2, with D unclear. The germline V gene has CDR1 MNHEY and CDR2 SVGAGI. The CDR3 runs 12 residues. CDR3 sequence reads: CASSYRTEELFF. The CDR3 DNA is TGTGCCAGCAGTTATCGAACCGAGGAGCTGTTTTTT.

This chain links TRBV5-1 with TRBJ2-5; no clear D. Between the trimmed V and J ends, which lost 5 bases and 2 bases, there was a span of 10 bases. The CDR3 contains 13 residues. Germline V gives CDR1 SGHRS, CDR2 YFSETQ. CDR3 sequence (DNA): TGCGCCAGCAGTACTCAGTCACAAGAGACCCAGTACTTC. Protein sequence: CASSTQSQETQYF. Variable domain in full (rest from reference TRBV5-1 and TRBJ2-5): KAGVTQTPRYLIKTRGQQVTLSCSPISGHRSVSWYQQTPGQGLQFLFEYFSETQRNKGNFPGRFSGRQFSNSRSEMNVSTLELGDSALYLCASSTQSQETQYFGPGTRLLVL.

This clone came up once. V is TRBV5-1 and J is TRBJ1-6, with D maybe TRBD1 (5 bases). The CDR3 covers 16 residues. Germline V gene lookup returns CDR1 SGHRS and CDR2 YFSETQ. Deletions cut 0 bases from V and 3 bases from J, with 10 bases between. This CDR3 is CASSLEGANYNSPLHF. CDR3 DNA: TGCGCCAGCAGCTTGGAAGGGGCCAACTATAATTCACCCCTCCACTTT.

The V call is TRBV2, the J call TRBJ1-4; possibly TRBD1 for D (6 bases). Germline CDR1 is SNHLY and CDR2 is FYNNEI. The CDR3 is made up of 14 amino acids. Trimming removed 6 bases from V and 7 bases from J, with 15 bases in between. The CDR3 DNA sequence: TGTGCCAGCAGGGAGGCGGGGGCTAGTGAAAAACTGTTTTTT. Encoded protein: CASREAGASEKLFF.

The genes are TRBV19 and TRBJ1-5; 8 nucleotides align to TRBD1. CDR1 is LNHDA and CDR2 is SQIVND in the germline V gene (reference sequence). With V trimmed by 6 bases and J by 5 bases, 18 bases remained unmatched. The CDR3 runs 18 residues. CDR3: CASSRNTHDRGSHQPQHF. The CDR3 coding sequence is TGTGCCAGTAGCCGGAACACCCATGACAGGGGATCCCATCAGCCCCAGCATTTT. Filled out from reference TRBV19 and TRBJ1-5, the complete variable domain reads DGGITQSPKYLFRKEGQNVTLSCEQNLNHDAMYWYRQDPGQGLRLIYYSQIVNDFQKGDIAEGYSVSREKKESFPLTVTSAQKNPTAFYLCASSRNTHDRGSHQPQHFGDGTRLSIL.

The chain employs TRBV2 and TRBJ2-1; D is uncertain. The germline CDR1 and CDR2 sequences are SNHLY and FYNNEI. Trimming removed 10 bases at V and 5 bases at J, with 15 bases between. The CDR3 runs 13 residues. For the CDR3, the DNA is TGTGCCACAAAAGAAGGGCCCAACAATGAGCAGTTCTTC. It yields the protein CATKEGPNNEQFF.

The chain couples TRBV5-4 to TRBJ2-2; D remains unclear. CDR3 length: 14 amino acids. From germline, CDR1 is SGHNT and CDR2 YYREEE (reference sequence). V gave up 3 bases and J gave up 4 bases, with 10 bases separating them. CDR3 protein: CASSSPKGTGELFF. Written as DNA, the CDR3 is TGTGCCAGCAGCTCCCCAAAGGGCACCGGGGAGCTGTTTTTT.

The chain combines TRBV7-9 with TRBJ1-5, with D tentatively TRBD1 (6 bases). Trimming removed 5 bases at V and 7 bases at J, with 9 bases between. Germline V gene lookup returns CDR1 SEHNR and CDR2 FQNEAQ (reference sequence). This CDR3 is built from 12 residues. The CDR3 DNA follows: TGTGCCAGCAGCACGGACAGCCAGCCCCAGCATTTT. It translates to CASSTDSQPQHF.

This chain uses TRBV5-1 with TRBJ2-3, with 9 bases fitting TRBD2. V was pared by 5 bases and J by 0 bases, with 10 bases of the junction left unmatched. The CDR3 extends over 17 amino acids. CDR1 and CDR2 from the germline V gene are SGHRS and YFSETQ. The CDR3 loop reads CASRARPSGKSTDTQYF. CDR3 coding DNA: TGCGCCAGCAGGGCCCGGCCTAGCGGGAAAAGCACAGATACGCAGTATTTT.

The chain recombines TRBV11-3 with TRBJ1-1; the D is unclear. The V gene's germline CDR1 is SGHNT and CDR2 YENEEA. Trimming stripped 5 bases from V and 1 base from J, with 8 bases between. This CDR3 is 13 amino acids long. CDR3 region: CASSQQRNTEAFF. The CDR3 DNA follows: TGTGCCAGCAGCCAGCAAAGGAACACTGAAGCTTTCTTT.

This clone was counted a single time. V usage is TRBV18 and J usage is TRBJ2-7; possibly TRBD1 for D (6 bases). The CDR3 sequence is 12 residues long. Germline CDR1 KGHSH, CDR2 LQKENI. V was pared by 6 bases and J by 3 bases, with 9 bases between. CDR3 nucleotide sequence: TGTGCCAGCTCTCAACAGGGCTACGAGCAGTACTTC. Translating it yields CASSQQGYEQYF. The complete variable domain, with remaining parts taken from reference TRBV18 and TRBJ2-7, reads NAGVMQNPRHLVRRRGQEARLRCSPMKGHSHVYWYRQLPEEGLKFMVYLQKENIIDESGMPKERFSAEFPKEGPSILRIQQVVRGDSAAYFCASSQQGYEQYFGPGTRLTVT.

The gene calls are TRBV4-3 and TRBJ1-5; D is perhaps TRBD1 (6 bases). The germline V gene encodes CDR1 LGHNA and CDR2 YSLEER. The CDR3 spans 16 residues. The ends were cut back, 3 bases at V and 6 bases at J, with 18 bases in the middle. CDR3 sequence reads: CASSQRLSGEGQPQHF. CDR3 in DNA: TGCGCCAGCAGCCAGCGTTTGTCAGGGGAGGGTCAGCCCCAGCATTTT.

The V call is TRBV5-6, the J call TRBJ2-5; D ambiguous. Trimming took off 0 bases at V and 2 bases at J, with 8 bases between the two ends. Germline CDR1 is SGHDT and CDR2 is YYEEEE. The CDR3 sequence is 14 residues long. CDR3 DNA: TGTGCCAGCAGCTTGGGACGGCGGCAAGAGACCCAGTACTTC. Translated: CASSLGRRQETQYF.

V is TRBV28 and J is TRBJ2-5; 10 nucleotides match TRBD2. The V gene end was trimmed by 5 bases and the J gene end by 5 bases; junction bases not matched to a gene: 5. The CDR3 sequence is 14 residues long. From germline, CDR1 is MDHEN and CDR2 SYDVKM. CDR3: CASSPGTSEETQYF. CDR3 bases: TGTGCCAGCAGTCCCGGGACTAGCGAGGAGACCCAGTACTTC.

This chain joins TRBV18 and TRBJ1-2, with a possible D match to TRBD1 (6 bases). This CDR3 region has 14 residues. Trimming removed 3 bases from V and 5 bases from J, with 13 bases in between. The V gene's germline CDR1 is KGHSH and CDR2 LQKENI. The CDR3 DNA sequence: TGTGCCAGCTCACCTCAAGCAAGGGGGTATGGCTACACCTTC. It yields the protein CASSPQARGYGYTF.

This chain connects TRBV9 to TRBJ2-7; the D gene could be TRBD1 or TRBD2 (5 bases each). CDR3 length: 15 residues. CDR1 and CDR2 from the germline V gene are SGDLS and YYNGEE. V dropped 2 bases and J dropped 7 bases, with 19 bases sitting between them. This CDR3 is CASSVGDTGSGEQYF. The CDR3 DNA is TGTGCCAGCAGCGTGGGGGATACGGGGAGCGGAGAGCAGTACTTC.